The source of this T cell receptor (beta chain) is a study of T cells in tuberculosis (dated by TCRdb to the late 2010s). Describing the broader study: To characterize T cells specific for the mycobacterial lipid antigen glucose monomycolate (GMM), the study used CD1B tetramers together with high-throughput TCR immunosequencing. In a South African clinical cohort, IGRA-negative adolescents, IGRA-positive adolescents with latent tuberculosis and adults with active tuberculosis were compared, with 10 to 11 people in each group. PBMC from patients with active tuberculosis were archived either before the start of standard anti-tuberculosis treatment or within 7 days of starting that treatment. What the research found in general, with its limitations: Active tuberculosis TCR-alpha repertoires showed smaller mean NN-distances to GMM-specific TCRs than IGRA-negative controls, suggesting clonal expansion of these TCRs. The smaller NN-distances in active tuberculosis patients were driven in part by shorter CDR3-alpha lengths, while the difference seen for TCR-beta was not statistically significant. With the diverse GMM-specific repertoire as input, a classifier achieved roughly 89% accuracy (AUROC 0.9 to 0.95), whereas GEM motif frequencies as input gave under 75% accuracy. Clinical samples were selected based on which cryopreserved specimens were available, and the active tuberculosis cases were adults whereas the controls were adolescents.

Active tuberculosis patients were HIV-seronegative South African adults aged 18 years or older with a new diagnosis. Active tuberculosis was confirmed by positive sputum smear microscopy and/or positive M. tuberculosis culture. Unsorted cryopreserved PBMC were immunosequenced, covering on average roughly 100,000 T cells per clinical donor. Regarding this clone: The specificity of this receptor is unknown. No much larger clonotype is one base removed from it; base qualities were not supplied.

The immunoSEQ multiplex PCR assay was used to generate TCR libraries, with TCR-beta and/or TCR-alpha/delta assays applied to each sample. The amplified TCR libraries were sequenced using the Illumina high-throughput platform. As for how the authors treated the data: Clustering and dimensionality reduction were performed using pairwise TCRdist distances among GMM-specific receptors from ex vivo sorted or in vitro expanded T cells. Each clinical repertoire was assigned a mean NN-distance score, defined as the average TCRdist to the nearest 10% of tetramer-positive reference sequences. GEM TCR motif frequency was calculated as the fraction of unique TCRs that matched known GEM sequences by V/J usage and CDR3 length. Linear discriminant analysis with leave-one-out cross-validation, implemented in scikit-learn, was used to classify active tuberculosis. TCRdb took this table from immuneACCESS and kept in-frame rearrangements with V and J called. Such tables lack part of the clones; where checked against another copy, unresolved V genes explain under half of the gap, and the rest is unexplained. V, J and clone size were drawn from that table, and D and trimming were deduced from the DNA. This sample holds 9,500 to 13,000 clones; about 94% were observed only once. 13% of the sample is taken by the ten largest.

V is trimmed back by 6 bases and J by 3 bases, and the junction contains 10 bases that no gene match accounts for. Per the germline V gene (reference sequence), LNHDA is the CDR1 and SQIVND is the CDR2. The CDR3 runs 16 residues from the cysteine to the phenylalanine. Of the read, only the CDR3 DNA is kept; its 48 bases are in frame from base 1. The V and J genes are TRBV19 and TRBJ1-5, with TRBD1 matching 8 junction bases. The material sequenced was PBMCs. The clonotype comes from an adult with tuberculosis. The CDR3 loop reads CASRGRTGLFNQPQHF. The base sequence is TGTGCCAGTAGGGGCAGGACAGGGTTATTCAATCAGCCCCAGCATTTT.